This T cell receptor beta chain was obtained from a study of CD8+ T cells in alopecia areata. Study outcomes and limitations: For lesional scalp, especially alopecia totalis/universalis, clonality was higher than in normal scalp.

RNA was isolated and reverse transcribed to cDNA, the sequencing template. Assay: immunoSEQ multiplex PCR; the TCRdb copy retains only in-frame clones and omits some. The sample lists about 210,000 clones, roughly three fifths occurring once. V was trimmed by 0 bases and J by 4 bases, leaving 7 bases between them. The CDR3 extends over 13 amino acids. CDR1 and CDR2 from the germline V gene are SGDLS and YYNGEE. As concerns this clone: Its specificity is unknown.

Stated treatment: oral pan-JAK inhibitor, 5-10 mg twice daily. The clonotype was recovered from a human donor with alopecia areata. This specimen consisted of CD4+ T cells sorted from blood, obtained around week 46, from a patient treated with tofacitinib. The chain links TRBV9 to TRBJ1-2, with unresolved D. The chain's CDR3 is CASSVGDSYGYTF. DNA for the CDR3: TGTGCCAGCAGCGTAGGGGATAGCTATGGCTACACCTTC.